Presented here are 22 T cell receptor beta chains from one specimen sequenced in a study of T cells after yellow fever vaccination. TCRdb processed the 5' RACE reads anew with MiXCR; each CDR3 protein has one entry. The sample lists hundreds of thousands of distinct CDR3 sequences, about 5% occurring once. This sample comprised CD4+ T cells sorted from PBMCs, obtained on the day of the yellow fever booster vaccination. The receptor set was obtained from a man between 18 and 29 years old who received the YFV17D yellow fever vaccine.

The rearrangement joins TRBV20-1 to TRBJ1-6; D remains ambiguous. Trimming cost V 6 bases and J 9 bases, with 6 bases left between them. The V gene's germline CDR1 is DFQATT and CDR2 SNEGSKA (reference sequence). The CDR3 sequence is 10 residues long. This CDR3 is CSARSSPLHF. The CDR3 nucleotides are TGCAGTGCCCGGAGTTCACCCCTCCACTTT.

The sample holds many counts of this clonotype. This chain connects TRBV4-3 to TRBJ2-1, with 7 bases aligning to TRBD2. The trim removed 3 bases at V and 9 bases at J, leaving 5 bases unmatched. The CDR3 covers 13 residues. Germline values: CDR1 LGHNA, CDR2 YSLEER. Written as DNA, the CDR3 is TGCGCCAGCAGCCAGGAACTAGCGAGTGAGCAGTTCTTC. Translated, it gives CASSQELASEQFF.

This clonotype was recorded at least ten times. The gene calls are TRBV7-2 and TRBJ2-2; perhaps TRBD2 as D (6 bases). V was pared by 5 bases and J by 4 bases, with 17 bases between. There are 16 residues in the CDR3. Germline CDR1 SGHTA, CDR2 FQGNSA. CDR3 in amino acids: CASSPGTASPTGELFF. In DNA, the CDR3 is TGTGCCAGCAGCCCCGGGACTGCCTCCCCCACCGGGGAGCTGTTTTTT.

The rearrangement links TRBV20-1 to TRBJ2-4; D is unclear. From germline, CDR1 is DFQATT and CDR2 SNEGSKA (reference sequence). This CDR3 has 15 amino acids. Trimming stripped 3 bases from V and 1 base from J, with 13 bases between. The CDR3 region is CSASPASEAKNIQYF. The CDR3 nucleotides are TGCAGTGCTAGTCCAGCGAGCGAGGCCAAAAACATTCAGTACTTC.

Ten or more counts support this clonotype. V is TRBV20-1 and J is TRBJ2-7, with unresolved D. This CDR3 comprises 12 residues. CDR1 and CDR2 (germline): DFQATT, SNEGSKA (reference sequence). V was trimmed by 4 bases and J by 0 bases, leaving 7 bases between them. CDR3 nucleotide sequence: TGCAGTGCTATAGTAGGCTCCTACGAGCAGTACTTC. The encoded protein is CSAIVGSYEQYF.

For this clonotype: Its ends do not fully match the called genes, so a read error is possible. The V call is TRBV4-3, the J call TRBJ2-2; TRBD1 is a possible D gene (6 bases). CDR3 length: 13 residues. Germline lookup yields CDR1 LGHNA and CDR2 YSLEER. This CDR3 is CASSTGNAGELFF. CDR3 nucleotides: TGCGCCAGCAGCACAGGGAACGCCGGGGAGCTGTTTTTT.

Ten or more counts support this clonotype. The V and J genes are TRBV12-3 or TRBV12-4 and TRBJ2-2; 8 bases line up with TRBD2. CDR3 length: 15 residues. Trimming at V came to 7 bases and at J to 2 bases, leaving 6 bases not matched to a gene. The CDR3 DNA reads TGTGCCAGCACCTTAGCGGGGTTAAACACCGGGGAGCTGTTTTTT. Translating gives CASTLAGLNTGELFF.

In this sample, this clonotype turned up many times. CDR3 in amino acids: CASSRGTNSGANVLTF. DNA for the CDR3: TGCGCCAGCAGCAGGGGGACAAACTCTGGGGCCAACGTCCTGACTTTC. J is TRBJ2-6 and V is TRBV5-1, with a possible D match to TRBD1 (6 bases). V was clipped by 4 bases and J by 0 bases, with 11 bases between them. The CDR3 runs to 16 residues. Germline V gene sequence: CDR1 SGHRS, CDR2 YFSETQ.

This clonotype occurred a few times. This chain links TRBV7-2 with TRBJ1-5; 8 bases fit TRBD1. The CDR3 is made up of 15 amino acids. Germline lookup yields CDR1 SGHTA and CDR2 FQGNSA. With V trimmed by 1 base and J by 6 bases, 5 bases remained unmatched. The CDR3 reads CASSLGPGGTQPQHF. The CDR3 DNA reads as TGTGCCAGCAGCTTAGGGCCAGGGGGCACTCAGCCCCAGCATTTT. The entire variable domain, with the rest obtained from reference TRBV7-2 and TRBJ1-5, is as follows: GAGVSQSPSNKVTEKGKDVELRCDPISGHTALYWYRQSLGQGLEFLIYFQGNSAPDKSGLPSDRFSAERTGGSVSTLTIQRTQQEDSAVYLCASSLGPGGTQPQHFGDGTRLSIL.

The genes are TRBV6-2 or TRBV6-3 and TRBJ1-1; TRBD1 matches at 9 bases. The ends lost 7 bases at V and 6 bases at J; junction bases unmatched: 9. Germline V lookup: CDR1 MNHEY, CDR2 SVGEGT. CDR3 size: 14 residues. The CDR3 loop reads CASMTGGPEAEAFF. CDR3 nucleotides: TGTGCCAGCATGACAGGGGGACCCGAGGCTGAAGCTTTCTTT.

The CDR3 DNA reads as TGTGCCAGCAGCTTAGGCAGCGGGGGGGCGGTGGCAGATACGCAGTATTTT. Its protein product is CASSLGSGGAVADTQYF. The chain joins TRBV7-2 to TRBJ2-3; 10 nucleotides line up with TRBD2. CDR3 size: 17 residues. Losses at the gene ends were 1 base for V and 4 bases for J; bases not matched to a gene: 8. Germline V gene data show CDR1 as SGHTA and CDR2 as FQGNSA.

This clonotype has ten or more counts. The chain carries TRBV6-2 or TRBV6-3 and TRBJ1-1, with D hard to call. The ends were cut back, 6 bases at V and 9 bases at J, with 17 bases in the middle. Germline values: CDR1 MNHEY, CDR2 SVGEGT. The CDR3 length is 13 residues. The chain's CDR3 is CASSSDLLGKAFF. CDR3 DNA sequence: TGTGCCAGCAGCTCAGACCTTCTCGGGAAAGCTTTCTTT.

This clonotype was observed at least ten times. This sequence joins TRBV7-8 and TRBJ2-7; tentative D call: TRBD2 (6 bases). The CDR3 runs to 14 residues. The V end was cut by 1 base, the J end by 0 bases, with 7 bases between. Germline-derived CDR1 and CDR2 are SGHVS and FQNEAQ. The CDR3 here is CASSLVGSSYEQYF. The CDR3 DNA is TGTGCCAGCAGCTTAGTCGGGAGCTCCTACGAGCAGTACTTC.

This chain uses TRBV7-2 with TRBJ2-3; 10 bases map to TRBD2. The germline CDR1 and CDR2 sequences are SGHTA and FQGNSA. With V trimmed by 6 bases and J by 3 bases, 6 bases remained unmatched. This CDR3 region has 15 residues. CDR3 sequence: CASRGSGGSTDTQYF. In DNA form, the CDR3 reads TGTGCCAGCAGGGGTAGCGGGGGGAGTACAGATACGCAGTATTTT.

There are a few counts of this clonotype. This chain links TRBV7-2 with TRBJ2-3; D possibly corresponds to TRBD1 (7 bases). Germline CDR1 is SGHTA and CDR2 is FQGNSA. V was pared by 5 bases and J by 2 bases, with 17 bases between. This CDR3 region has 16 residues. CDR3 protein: CASSAQGGVYTDTQYF. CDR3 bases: TGTGCCAGCAGCGCCCAGGGGGGCGTGTACACAGATACGCAGTATTTT. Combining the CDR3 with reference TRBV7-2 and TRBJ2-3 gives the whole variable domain GAGVSQSPSNKVTEKGKDVELRCDPISGHTALYWYRQSLGQGLEFLIYFQGNSAPDKSGLPSDRFSAERTGGSVSTLTIQRTQQEDSAVYLCASSAQGGVYTDTQYFGPGTRLTVL.

Written as DNA, the CDR3 is TGTGCTAGTGGTTTGCTGTCTCACTCCGGGGTGGATACGCAGTATTTT. The encoded protein is CASGLLSHSGVDTQYF. The genes are TRBV12-5 and TRBJ2-3; D perhaps matches TRBD2 (5 bases). This CDR3 has 16 amino acids. Trimming removed 2 bases from V and 6 bases from J, with 18 bases in between. Germline CDR1 is LGHNT and CDR2 is FRNRAP.

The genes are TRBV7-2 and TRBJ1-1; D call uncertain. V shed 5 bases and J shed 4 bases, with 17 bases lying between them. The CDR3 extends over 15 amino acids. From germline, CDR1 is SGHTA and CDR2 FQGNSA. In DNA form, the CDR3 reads TGTGCCAGCAGCACGATCGACATGGCGAGCACTGAAGCTTTCTTT. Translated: CASSTIDMASTEAFF.

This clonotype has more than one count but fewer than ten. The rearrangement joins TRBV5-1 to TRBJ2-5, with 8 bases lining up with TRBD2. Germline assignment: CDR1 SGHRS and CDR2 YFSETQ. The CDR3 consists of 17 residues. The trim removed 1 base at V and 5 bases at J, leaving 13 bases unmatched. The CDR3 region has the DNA TGCGCCAGCAGCTTGAACGGGGGGGCTCGATATGAGGAGACCCAGTACTTC. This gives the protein CASSLNGGARYEETQYF.

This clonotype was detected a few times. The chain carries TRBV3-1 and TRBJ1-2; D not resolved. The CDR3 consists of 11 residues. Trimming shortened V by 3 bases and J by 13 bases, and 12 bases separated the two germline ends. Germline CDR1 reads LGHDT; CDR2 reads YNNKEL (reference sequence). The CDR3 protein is CASSQSPIPTF. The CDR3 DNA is TGTGCCAGCAGCCAGTCCCCCATTCCCACCTTC.

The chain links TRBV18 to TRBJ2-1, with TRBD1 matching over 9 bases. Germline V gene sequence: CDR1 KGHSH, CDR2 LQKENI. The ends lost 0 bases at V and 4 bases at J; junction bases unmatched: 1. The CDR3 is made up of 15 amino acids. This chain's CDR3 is CASSPPGQGYNEQFF. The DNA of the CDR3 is TGTGCCAGCTCACCACCGGGACAGGGTTACAATGAGCAGTTCTTC.

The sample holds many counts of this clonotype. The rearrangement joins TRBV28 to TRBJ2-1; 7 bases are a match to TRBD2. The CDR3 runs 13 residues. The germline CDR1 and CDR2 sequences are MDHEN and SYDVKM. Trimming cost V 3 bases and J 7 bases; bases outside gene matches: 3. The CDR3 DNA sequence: TGTGCCAGCAGTTTGTGGGGAGGGAATGAGCAGTTCTTC. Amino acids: CASSLWGGNEQFF.

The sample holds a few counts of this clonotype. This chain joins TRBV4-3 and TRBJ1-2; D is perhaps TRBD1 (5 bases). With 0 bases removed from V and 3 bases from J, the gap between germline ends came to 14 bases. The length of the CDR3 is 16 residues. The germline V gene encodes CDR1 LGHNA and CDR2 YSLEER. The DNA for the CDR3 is TGCGCCAGCAGCCAAGATCTCGACAGACCGGACTATGGCTACACCTTC. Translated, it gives CASSQDLDRPDYGYTF.